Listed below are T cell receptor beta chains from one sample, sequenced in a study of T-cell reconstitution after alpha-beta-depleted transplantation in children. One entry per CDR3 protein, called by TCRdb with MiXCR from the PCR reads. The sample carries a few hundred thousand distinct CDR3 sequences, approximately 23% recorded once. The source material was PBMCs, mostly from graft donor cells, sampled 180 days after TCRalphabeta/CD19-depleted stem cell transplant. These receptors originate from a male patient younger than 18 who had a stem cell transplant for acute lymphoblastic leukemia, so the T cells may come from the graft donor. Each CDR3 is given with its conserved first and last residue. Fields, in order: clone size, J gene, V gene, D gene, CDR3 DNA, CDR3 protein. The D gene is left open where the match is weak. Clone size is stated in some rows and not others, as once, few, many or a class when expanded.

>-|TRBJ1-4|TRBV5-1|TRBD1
TGCGCCAGCAGCTTGTTTCAGGGGGAAGGCATCGTGTATGAAAAACTGTTTTTT
CASSLFQGEGIVYEKLFF
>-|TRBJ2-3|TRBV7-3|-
TGTGCCAGCAGCTTAGGACTGATAATGACAGATACGCAGTATTTT
CASSLGLIMTDTQYF
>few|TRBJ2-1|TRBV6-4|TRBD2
TGTGCCAGCTCCCGACTAGCGGGGCGTTCCGGTGAGCAGTTCTTC
CASSRLAGRSGEQFF
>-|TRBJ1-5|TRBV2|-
TGTGCCAGCAGTGACAGTTATCAGCCCCAGCATTTT
CASSDSYQPQHF
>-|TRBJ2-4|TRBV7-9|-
TGTGCCAGCAGCCAGACACGGAGGGAAAACATTCAGTACTTC
CASSQTRRENIQYF
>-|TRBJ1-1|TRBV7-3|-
TGTGCCAGCAGCTTCTCCTCAATTCGTGAAGCTTTCTTT
CASSFSSIREAFF
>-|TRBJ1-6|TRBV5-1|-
TGCGCCAGCAGCTTGCAGGGATCACCCCTCCACTTT
CASSLQGSPLHF
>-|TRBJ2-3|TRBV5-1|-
TGCGCCAGCAGCGGACACATTACTAGCACAGATACGCAGTATTTT
CASSGHITSTDTQYF
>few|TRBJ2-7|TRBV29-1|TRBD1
TGCAGCGTCGCGGGACAGGGCAAGTACGAGCAGTACTTC
CSVAGQGKYEQYF
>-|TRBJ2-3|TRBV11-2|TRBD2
TGTGCCAGCAGCTTAGTGATACTAGCGGGAGGGCACACAGATACGCAGTATTTT
CASSLVILAGGHTDTQYF